The source of this TCR beta chain is a study of cytomegalovirus exposure and HLA in healthy donors. The study, taken as a whole, reports: Highly shared variants forming one cluster were likely a sequencing artifact.

The sample holds one count of this clone. Its antigen is unknown. V lost 4 bases to trimming and J lost 3 bases, with 13 bases between them. The CDR3 covers 14 residues. Germline V CDR1 and CDR2: SGHRS, YFSETQ. In the PCR, 60 Vbeta and 13 Jbeta primers were used. Method: immunoSEQ multiplex PCR; TCRdb's copy keeps in-frame clones and lacks some. The sample lists 90,000 to 140,000 clones; roughly 80% were seen once. The J gene is TRBJ1-1, the V gene TRBV5-1, with D perhaps matching TRBD1 (5 bases). The origin of this receptor is a middle-aged woman in good health and CMV-seropositive. Material for sequencing was PBMCs. Written as DNA, the CDR3 is TGCGCCAGCAGCCGCGTCGGGGGGGACACTGAAGCTTTCTTT. Translation gives CASSRVGGDTEAFF.